These 4 T cell receptor beta chains came from one sample sequenced in a study of blood T cell repertoires in COVID-19. This table comes from immunoSEQ multiplex PCR, and its TCRdb copy is limited to in-frame clones, with some not included. The top ten hold more than 4.5% of the sample, which has 95,000 to 150,000 clones, 65% to 85% seen once. Sequencing was done on a sample of peripheral blood. These receptors came from a woman aged 70 to 79 with acute or convalescent COVID-19.

Remarks on this clone: Other DNA variants within this sample encode the same CDR3. The chain joins TRBV4-3 to TRBJ1-4; 10 positions agree with TRBD1. Germline CDR1 LGHNA, CDR2 YSLEER. This CDR3 comprises 14 residues. Unmatched junction bases numbered 0, after V lost 3 bases and J lost 5 bases. CDR3 region: CASSQGQGNEKLFF. The CDR3 nucleotides are TGCGCCAGCAGCCAGGGACAGGGGAATGAAAAACTGTTTTTT.

The chain carries TRBV29-1 and TRBJ1-1, with 7 bases lining up with TRBD1. This CDR3 has 14 residues. Germline CDR1 is SQVTM and CDR2 is ANQGSEA. V lost 4 bases, J lost 0 bases, and 5 bases stayed unmatched. The CDR3 DNA sequence: TGCAGCGTTGGGACCGGGACAGTGAACACTGAAGCTTTCTTT. This sequence encodes CSVGTGTVNTEAFF.

The chain couples TRBV11-1 to TRBJ1-5; a weak D match, TRBD1 (5 bases). V lost 5 bases, J lost 2 bases, and 13 bases lay in between. CDR1 and CDR2 (germline): SGHAT, FQDESV (reference sequence). CDR3 length: 15 amino acids. The CDR3 nucleotides read TGTGCCAGCAGCCCTCCGGGGGGAGGCAATCAGCCCCAGCATTTT. Residues: CASSPPGGGNQPQHF. Together with reference TRBV11-1 and TRBJ1-5, the CDR3 gives the full variable domain: EAEVAQSPRYKITEKSQAVAFWCDPISGHATLYWYRQILGQGPELLVQFQDESVVDDSQLPKDRFSAERLKGVDSTLKIQPAELGDSAMYLCASSPPGGGNQPQHFGDGTRLSIL.

This chain links TRBV29-1 with TRBJ1-2, with D perhaps matching TRBD1 (6 bases). Germline CDR1 and CDR2: SQVTM and ANQGSEA. V shed 6 bases and J shed 4 bases, with 15 bases lying between them. CDR3 length: 13 residues. CDR3 in DNA: TGCAGCGTCCAGATGTCCAGGGGCTATGGCTACACCTTC. It specifies CSVQMSRGYGYTF.